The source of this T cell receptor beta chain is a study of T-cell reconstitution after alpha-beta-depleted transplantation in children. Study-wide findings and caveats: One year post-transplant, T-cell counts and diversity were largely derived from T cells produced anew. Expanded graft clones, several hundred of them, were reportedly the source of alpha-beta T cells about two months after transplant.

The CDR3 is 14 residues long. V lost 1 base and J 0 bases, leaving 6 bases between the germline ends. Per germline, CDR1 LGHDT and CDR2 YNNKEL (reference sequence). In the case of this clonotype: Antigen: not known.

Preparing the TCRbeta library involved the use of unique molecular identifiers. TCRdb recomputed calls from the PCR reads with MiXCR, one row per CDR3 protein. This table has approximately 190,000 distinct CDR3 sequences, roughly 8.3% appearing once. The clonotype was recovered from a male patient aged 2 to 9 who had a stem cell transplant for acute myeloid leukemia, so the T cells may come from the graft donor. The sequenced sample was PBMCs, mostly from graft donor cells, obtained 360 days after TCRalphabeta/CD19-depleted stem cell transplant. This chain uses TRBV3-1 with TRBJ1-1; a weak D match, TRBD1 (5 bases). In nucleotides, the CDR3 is TGTGCCAGCAGCCAAGCACAGGTGAACACTGAAGCTTTCTTT. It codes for CASSQAQVNTEAFF.